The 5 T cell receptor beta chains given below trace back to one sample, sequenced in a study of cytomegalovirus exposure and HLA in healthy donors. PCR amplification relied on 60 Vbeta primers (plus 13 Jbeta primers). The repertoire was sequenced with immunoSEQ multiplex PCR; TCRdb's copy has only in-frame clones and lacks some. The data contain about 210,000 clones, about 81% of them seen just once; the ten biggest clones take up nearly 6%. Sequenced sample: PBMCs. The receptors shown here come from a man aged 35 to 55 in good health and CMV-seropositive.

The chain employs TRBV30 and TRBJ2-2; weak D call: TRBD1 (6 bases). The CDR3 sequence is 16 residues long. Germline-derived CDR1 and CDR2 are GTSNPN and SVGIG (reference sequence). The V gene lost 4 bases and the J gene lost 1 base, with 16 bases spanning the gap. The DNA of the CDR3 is TGTGCCTGGAATTTCAGGGGACCGATGAACACCGGGGAGCTGTTTTTT. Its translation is CAWNFRGPMNTGELFF.

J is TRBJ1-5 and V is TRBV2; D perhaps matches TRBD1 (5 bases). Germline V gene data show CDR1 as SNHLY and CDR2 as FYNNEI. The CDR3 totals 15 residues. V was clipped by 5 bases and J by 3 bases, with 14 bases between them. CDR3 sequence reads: CASSQMWGSNQPQHF. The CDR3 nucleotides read TGTGCCAGCAGTCAGATGTGGGGCTCCAATCAGCCCCAGCATTTT.

The CDR3 reads CASSPTGWWETQYF. The CDR3 DNA reads as TGTGCCAGCAGTCCTACAGGGTGGTGGGAGACCCAGTACTTC. J is TRBJ2-5 and V is TRBV6-5, with a tentative D call TRBD1 (6 bases). The length of the CDR3 is 14 residues. Between the trimmed V and J ends, which lost 5 bases and 5 bases, there was a span of 15 bases. Germline assignment: CDR1 MNHEY and CDR2 SVGAGI.

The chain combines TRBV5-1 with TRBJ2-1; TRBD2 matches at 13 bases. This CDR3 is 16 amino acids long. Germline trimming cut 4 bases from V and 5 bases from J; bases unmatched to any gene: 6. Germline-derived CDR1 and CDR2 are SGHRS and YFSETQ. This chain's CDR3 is CASSGGGLAGNNEQFF. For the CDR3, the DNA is TGCGCCAGCAGCGGGGGGGGACTAGCGGGAAACAATGAGCAGTTCTTC.

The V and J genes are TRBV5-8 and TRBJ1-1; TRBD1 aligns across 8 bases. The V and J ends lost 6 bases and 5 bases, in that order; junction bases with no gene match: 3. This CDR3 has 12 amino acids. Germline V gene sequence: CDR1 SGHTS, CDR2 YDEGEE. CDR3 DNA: TGTGCCAGCACCAGGGGGCGAACTGAAGCTTTCTTT. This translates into CASTRGRTEAFF.